This TCR beta chain appears in the sequencing data of a study of blood T cell repertoires in COVID-19. Study background: The United States, Italy and Spain supplied acute and convalescent COVID-19 samples. Sources were T cells, B-cell-depleted T cells, or PBMCs; the material itself was cDNA or gDNA.

Per the study methods: Scientists estimated how many nucleated cells there were by amplifying reference gene primers. Produced via immunoSEQ multiplex PCR; TCRdb's table is partial and in-frame only. The DNA gave D and trimming, while V, J and clone size come from that table. The sample holds roughly 100,000 clones, 87% seen once. Germline V gene lookup returns CDR1 ENHRY and CDR2 SYGVKD. This CDR3 has 14 residues. V trimming: 7 bases; J trimming: 3 bases; junction bases outside the gene matches: 6. Sequencing was performed on peripheral blood. The sequence derives from a man aged 50 or older with active COVID-19. The rearrangement joins TRBV10-3 to TRBJ2-7; 10 positions match TRBD1. CDR3 protein: CAIKETGGIYEQYF. The CDR3, as DNA: TGTGCCATCAAAGAGACAGGGGGCATCTACGAGCAGTACTTC.